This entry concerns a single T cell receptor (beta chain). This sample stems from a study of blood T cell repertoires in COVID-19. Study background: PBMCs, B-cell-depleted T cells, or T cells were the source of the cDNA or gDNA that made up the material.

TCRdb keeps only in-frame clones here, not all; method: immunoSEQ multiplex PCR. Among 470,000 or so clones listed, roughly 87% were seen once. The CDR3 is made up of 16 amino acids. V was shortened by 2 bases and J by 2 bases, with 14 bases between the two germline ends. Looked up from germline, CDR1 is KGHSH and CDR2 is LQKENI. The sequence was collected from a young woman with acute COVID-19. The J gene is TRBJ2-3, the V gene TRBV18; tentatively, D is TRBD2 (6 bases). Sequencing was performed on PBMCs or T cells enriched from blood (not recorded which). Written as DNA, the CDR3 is TGTGCCAGCTCACCAGGGATCGGGAGTAACACAGATACGCAGTATTTT. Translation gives CASSPGIGSNTDTQYF. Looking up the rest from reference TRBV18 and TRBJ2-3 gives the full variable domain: NAGVMQNPRHLVRRRGQEARLRCSPMKGHSHVYWYRQLPEEGLKFMVYLQKENIIDESGMPKERFSAEFPKEGPSILRIQQVVRGDSAAYFCASSPGIGSNTDTQYFGPGTRLTVL.